A selection of T cell receptor beta chains follows, all from one sample in a study of cytomegalovirus exposure and HLA in healthy donors. Data came from immunoSEQ multiplex PCR; TCRdb stores just in-frame clones and leaves some out. The table lists about 50,000 clones, approximately 70% of them singletons. Sequences were obtained from PBMCs. The source of these receptors is a woman in her forties or fifties in good health and CMV-seronegative. The CDR3 runs from the conserved cysteine through the conserved F or W. The D gene is left open where the match is weak. Size values are once, few and many counts, or a class for expanded clones, and some rows have none.

size,D,V,J,CDR3,DNA
few,TRBD2,TRBV6-5,TRBJ2-3,CASSYRTSGGTDTQYF,TGTGCCAGCAGTTACCGGACTAGCGGGGGTACAGATACGCAGTATTTT
NA,TRBD2,TRBV18,TRBJ2-2,CASSRAGPNTGELFF,TGTGCCAGCTCAAGAGCGGGGCCAAACACCGGGGAGCTGTTTTTT
NA,NA,TRBV7-2,TRBJ1-4,CASSPLAGGDGKLFF,TGTGCCAGCAGCCCGTTAGCGGGAGGGGATGGGAAACTGTTTTTT
NA,NA,TRBV7-8,TRBJ2-5,CASTLQTRGETQYF,TGTGCCAGCACCCTCCAGACTAGGGGAGAGACCCAGTACTTC
NA,NA,TRBV19,TRBJ1-4,CASSLKESYNEKLFF,TGTGCCAGTAGTCTCAAGGAGAGCTATAATGAAAAACTGTTTTTT
NA,NA,TRBV9,TRBJ2-5,CASSVAFGWQETQYF,TGTGCCAGCAGCGTAGCTTTCGGTTGGCAAGAGACCCAGTACTTC
NA,TRBD2,TRBV6-5,TRBJ2-5,CARRLAGRGETQYF,TGTGCCAGGCGACTAGCGGGGAGGGGAGAGACCCAGTACTTC
NA,NA,TRBV7-2,TRBJ2-6,CASSVGAGNSGANVLTF,TGTGCCAGCAGCGTAGGGGCCGGAAACTCTGGGGCCAACGTCCTGACTTTC
NA,NA,TRBV29-1,TRBJ2-1,CSVPEGASSYNEQFF,TGCAGCGTTCCTGAGGGCGCGAGCTCCTACAATGAGCAGTTCTTC
NA,NA,TRBV10-3,TRBJ2-5,CAIRTGDQETQYF,TGTGCCATCAGGACAGGTGACCAAGAGACCCAGTACTTC
NA,TRBD2,TRBV6-5,TRBJ2-7,CASSYSPSGSYEQYF,TGTGCCAGCAGTTACAGCCCTAGCGGGTCCTACGAGCAGTACTTC
NA,TRBD2,TRBV30,TRBJ2-3,CAWSSPGLGADTQYF,TGTGCCTGGAGTTCGCCGGGACTAGGGGCAGATACGCAGTATTTT
NA,TRBD1,TRBV7-2,TRBJ1-4,CASRRGGLGEKLFF,TGTGCCAGCAGACGAGGGGGCCTGGGTGAAAAACTGTTTTTT
NA,NA,TRBV4-3,TRBJ2-6,CASSQAGTGANVLTF,TGCGCCAGCAGCCAAGCTGGCACTGGGGCCAACGTCCTGACTTTC
few,NA,TRBV19,TRBJ1-5,CASTSIAFSGNQPQHF,TGTGCCAGTACGTCAATAGCCTTTTCGGGCAATCAGCCCCAGCATTTT
NA,NA,TRBV27,TRBJ2-1,CASSLVSSYNEQFF,TGTGCCAGCAGTTTGGTGAGCTCCTACAATGAGCAGTTCTTC
NA,NA,TRBV7-9,TRBJ1-4,CASSFLGDNEKLFF,TGTGCCAGCAGCTTCTTGGGCGACAATGAAAAACTGTTTTTT
NA,NA,TRBV7-9,TRBJ1-1,CSVQGARNTEAFF,TGTTCCGTACAAGGGGCACGAAACACTGAAGCTTTCTTT
NA,TRBD1,TRBV6-6,TRBJ1-5,CASGGGTGDQPQHF,TGTGCCAGCGGCGGCGGGACAGGGGATCAGCCCCAGCATTTT
NA,TRBD2,TRBV19,TRBJ2-1,CASSTLAGGSNEQFF,TGTGCCAGTAGTACTCTAGCGGGGGGCTCAAATGAGCAGTTCTTC
NA,NA,TRBV13,TRBJ2-7,CASNRAGVSYEQYF,TGTGCCAGCAACAGAGCCGGGGTCTCCTACGAGCAGTACTTC
NA,TRBD1,TRBV7-2,TRBJ2-1,CASSYHRGYEQFF,TGTGCCAGCAGCTACCACAGGGGCTATGAGCAGTTCTTC
NA,TRBD1,TRBV5-6,TRBJ1-1,CASSETGALGEAFF,TGTGCCAGCAGCGAGACAGGGGCCCTTGGTGAAGCTTTCTTT
NA,NA,TRBV28,TRBJ2-7,CASSLPGLYYEQYF,TGTGCCAGCAGTTTACCGGGACTTTACTACGAGCAGTACTTC
NA,NA,TRBV9,TRBJ1-1,CASSGRETEAFF,TGTGCCAGCAGCGGGAGGGAAACTGAAGCTTTCTTT
NA,TRBD1,TRBV6-5,TRBJ2-1,CASSSAGTGENEQFF,TGTGCCAGCAGTTCCGCCGGGACAGGGGAGAATGAGCAGTTCTTC
few,TRBD1,TRBV30,TRBJ2-7,CAWSSTGESEQYF,TGTGCCTGGAGTTCCACAGGGGAGTCCGAGCAGTACTTC
NA,TRBD1,TRBV19,TRBJ1-2,CASSPQGGQGHGYTF,TGTGCCAGTAGTCCTCAGGGTGGACAGGGCCATGGCTACACCTTC
few,TRBD2,TRBV7-3,TRBJ2-3,CASSLFAGADTQYF,TGTGCCAGCAGCTTATTTGCGGGAGCAGATACGCAGTATTTT
NA,NA,TRBV19,TRBJ2-6,CASNRGGVPSGANVLTF,TGTGCCAGTAATAGAGGAGGGGTCCCCTCTGGGGCCAACGTCCTGACTTTC
NA,NA,TRBV18,TRBJ1-2,CASSREAGANYGYTF,TGTGCCAGCTCACGGGAGGCGGGGGCCAACTATGGCTACACCTTC
NA,NA,TRBV7-3,TRBJ1-5,CASSSRVGQPQHF,TGTGCCAGCAGCTCCAGGGTGGGTCAGCCCCAGCATTTT
NA,NA,TRBV9,TRBJ2-2,CASSPISGNTGELFF,TGTGCCAGCAGCCCCATTAGCGGGAACACCGGGGAGCTGTTTTTT
NA,NA,TRBV20-1,TRBJ1-2,CSGPGSYGYTF,TGCAGTGGACCGGGATCCTATGGCTACACCTTC
NA,NA,TRBV7-3,TRBJ1-1,CASSPDGDTEAFF,TGTGCCAGCAGCCCCGACGGGGACACTGAAGCTTTCTTT
NA,NA,TRBV5-1,TRBJ2-3,CASSLMRDTQYF,TGCGCCAGCAGCTTGATGCGAGATACGCAGTATTTT